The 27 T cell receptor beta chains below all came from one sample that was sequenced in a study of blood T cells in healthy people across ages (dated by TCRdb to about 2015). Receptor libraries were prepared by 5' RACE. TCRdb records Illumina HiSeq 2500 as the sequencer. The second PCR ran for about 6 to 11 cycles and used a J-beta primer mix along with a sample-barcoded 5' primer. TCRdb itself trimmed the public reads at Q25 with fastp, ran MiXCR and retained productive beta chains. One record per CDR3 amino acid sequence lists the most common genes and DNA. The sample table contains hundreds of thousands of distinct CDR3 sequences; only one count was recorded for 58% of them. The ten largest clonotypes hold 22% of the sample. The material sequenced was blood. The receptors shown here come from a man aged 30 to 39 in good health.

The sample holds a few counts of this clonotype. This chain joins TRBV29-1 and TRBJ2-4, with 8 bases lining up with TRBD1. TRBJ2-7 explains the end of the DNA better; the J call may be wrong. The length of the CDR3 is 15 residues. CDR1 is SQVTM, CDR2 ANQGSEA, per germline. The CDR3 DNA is TGCAGCGTTGAGACGGTGACAGGGGCATCCTACGAGCAGTACTTC. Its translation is CSVETVTGASYEQYF.

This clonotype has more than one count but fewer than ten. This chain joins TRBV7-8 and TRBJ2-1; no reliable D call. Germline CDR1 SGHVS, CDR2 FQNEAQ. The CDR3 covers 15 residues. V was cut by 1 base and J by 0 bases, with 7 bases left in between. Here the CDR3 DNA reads TGTGCCAGCAGCTTAGGTGTGGACTCCTACAATGAGCAGTTCTTC. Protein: CASSLGVDSYNEQFF.

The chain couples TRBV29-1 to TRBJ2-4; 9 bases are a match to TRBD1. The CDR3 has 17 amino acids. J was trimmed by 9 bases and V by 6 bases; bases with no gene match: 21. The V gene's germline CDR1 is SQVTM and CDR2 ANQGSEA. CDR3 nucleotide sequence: TGCAGCGTGGCCGGCGGAGGACAGGGGCTCTCGGGAGGCATTCAGTACTTC. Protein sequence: CSVAGGGQGLSGGIQYF.

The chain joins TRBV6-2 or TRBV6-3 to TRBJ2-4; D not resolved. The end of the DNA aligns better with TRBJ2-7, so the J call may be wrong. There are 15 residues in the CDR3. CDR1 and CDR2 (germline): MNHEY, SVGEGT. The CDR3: CASSHNGPTYYEQYF. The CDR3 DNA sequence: TGTGCCAGCAGTCACAACGGGCCAACTTACTACGAGCAGTACTTC.

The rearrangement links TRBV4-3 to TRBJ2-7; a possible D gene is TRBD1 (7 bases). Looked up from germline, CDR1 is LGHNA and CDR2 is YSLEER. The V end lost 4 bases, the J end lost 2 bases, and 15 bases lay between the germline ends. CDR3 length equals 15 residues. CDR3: CASSRNAGQTYEQYF. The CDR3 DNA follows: TGCGCCAGCAGCCGCAATGCGGGACAGACCTACGAGCAGTACTTC.

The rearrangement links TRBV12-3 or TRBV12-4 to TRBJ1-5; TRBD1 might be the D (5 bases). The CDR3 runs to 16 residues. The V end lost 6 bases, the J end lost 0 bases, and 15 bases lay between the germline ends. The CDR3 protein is CASRLTGTFSNQPQHF. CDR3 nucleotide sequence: TGTGCCAGCAGACTCACCGGGACGTTTAGCAATCAGCCCCAGCATTTT.

In DNA form, the CDR3 reads TGCAGCGTTGAGGCTAGCGGAGTAGATACGCAGTATTTT. It is translated as CSVEASGVDTQYF. This sequence joins TRBV29-1 and TRBJ2-3; 7 bases map to TRBD2. The CDR3 has 13 residues. Germline V gives CDR1 SQVTM, CDR2 ANQGSEA. V trimming: 3 bases; J trimming: 5 bases; junction bases outside the gene matches: 5.

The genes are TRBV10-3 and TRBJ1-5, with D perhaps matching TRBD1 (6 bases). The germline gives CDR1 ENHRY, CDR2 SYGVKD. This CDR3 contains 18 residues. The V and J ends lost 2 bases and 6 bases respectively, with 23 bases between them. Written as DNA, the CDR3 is TGTGCCATCAGTGAGCAGCCCTTCGGGACCGGAGGGGGTCAGCCCCAGCATTTT. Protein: CAISEQPFGTGGGQPQHF.

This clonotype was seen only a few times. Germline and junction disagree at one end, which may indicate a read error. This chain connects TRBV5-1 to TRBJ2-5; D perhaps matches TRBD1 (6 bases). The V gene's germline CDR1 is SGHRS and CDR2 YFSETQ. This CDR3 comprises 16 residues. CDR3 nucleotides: TGCGCCAGCAGCTTGAACCCACAGGGTATGGAAGAGAGCCAGTACTTC. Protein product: CASSLNPQGMEESQYF.

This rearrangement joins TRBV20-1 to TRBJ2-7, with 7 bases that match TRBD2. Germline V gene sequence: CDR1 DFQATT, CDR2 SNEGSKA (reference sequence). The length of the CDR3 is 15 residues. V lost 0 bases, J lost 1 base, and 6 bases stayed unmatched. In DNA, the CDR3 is TGCAGTGCTAGAGATGTAGGAGCGGGGTCCTACGAGCAGTACTTC. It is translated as CSARDVGAGSYEQYF.

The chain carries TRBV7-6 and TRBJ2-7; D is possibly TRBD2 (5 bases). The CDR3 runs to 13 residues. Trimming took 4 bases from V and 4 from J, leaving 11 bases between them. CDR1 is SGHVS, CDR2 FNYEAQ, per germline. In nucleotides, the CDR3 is TGTGCCAGCAGCTCACAAAGCGGATACGAGCAGTACTTC. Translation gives CASSSQSGYEQYF. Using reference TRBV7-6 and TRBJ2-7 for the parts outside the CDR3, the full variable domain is GAGVSQSPRYKVTKRGQDVALRCDPISGHVSLYWYRQALGQGPEFLTYFNYEAQQDKSGLPNDRFSAERPEGSISTLTIQRTEQRDSAMYRCASSSQSGYEQYFGPGTRLTVT.

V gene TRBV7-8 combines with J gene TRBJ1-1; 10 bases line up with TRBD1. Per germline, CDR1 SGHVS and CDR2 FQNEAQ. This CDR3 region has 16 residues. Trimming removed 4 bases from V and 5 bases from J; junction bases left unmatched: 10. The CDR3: CASSSPGQGRSTEAFF. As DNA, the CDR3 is TGTGCCAGCAGCTCCCCGGGACAGGGGAGGAGTACTGAAGCTTTCTTT.

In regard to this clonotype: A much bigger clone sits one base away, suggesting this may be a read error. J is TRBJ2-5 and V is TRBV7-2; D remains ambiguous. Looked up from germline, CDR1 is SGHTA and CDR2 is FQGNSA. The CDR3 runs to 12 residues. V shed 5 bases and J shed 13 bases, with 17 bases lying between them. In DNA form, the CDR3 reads TGTGCCAGCAGCCGCTCGGCCTACGAGCGGTACTTC. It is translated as CASSRSAYERYF. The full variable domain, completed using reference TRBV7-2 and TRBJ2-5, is GAGVSQSPSNKVTEKGKDVELRCDPISGHTALYWYRQSLGQGLEFLIYFQGNSAPDKSGLPSDRFSAERTGGSVSTLTIQRTQQEDSAVYLCASSRSAYERYFGPGTRLLVL.

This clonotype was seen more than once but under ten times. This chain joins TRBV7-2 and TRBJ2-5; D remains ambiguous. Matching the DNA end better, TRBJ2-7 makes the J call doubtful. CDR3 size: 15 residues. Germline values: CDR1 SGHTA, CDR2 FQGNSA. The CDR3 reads CASSMMTPGVDEQYF. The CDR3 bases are TGTGCCAGCAGCATGATGACCCCTGGGGTCGACGAGCAGTACTTC.

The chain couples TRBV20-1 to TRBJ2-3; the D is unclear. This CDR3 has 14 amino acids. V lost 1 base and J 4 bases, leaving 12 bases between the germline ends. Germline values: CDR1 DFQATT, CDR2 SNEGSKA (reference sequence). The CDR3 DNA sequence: TGCAGTGCTAGAGGGGATAGCTGGGCAGATACGCAGTATTTT. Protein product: CSARGDSWADTQYF.

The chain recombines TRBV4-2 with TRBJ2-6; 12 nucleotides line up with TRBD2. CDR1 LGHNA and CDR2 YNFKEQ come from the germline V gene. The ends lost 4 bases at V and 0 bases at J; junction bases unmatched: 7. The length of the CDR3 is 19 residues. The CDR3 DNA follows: TGTGCCAGCAGCCCTAAACCGGGACTAGCGGGCTCTGGGGCCAACGTCCTGACTTTC. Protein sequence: CASSPKPGLAGSGANVLTF.

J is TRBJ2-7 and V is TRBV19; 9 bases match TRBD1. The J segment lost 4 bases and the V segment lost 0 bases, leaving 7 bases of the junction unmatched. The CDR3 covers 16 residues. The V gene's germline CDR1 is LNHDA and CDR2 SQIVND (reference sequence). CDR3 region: CASSIDRDRAAYEQYF. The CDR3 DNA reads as TGTGCCAGTAGTATAGATCGGGACAGGGCGGCTTACGAGCAGTACTTC.

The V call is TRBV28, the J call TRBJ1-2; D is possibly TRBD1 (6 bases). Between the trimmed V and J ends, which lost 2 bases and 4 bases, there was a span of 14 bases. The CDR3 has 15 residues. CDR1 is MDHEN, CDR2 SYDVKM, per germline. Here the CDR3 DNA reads TGTGCCAGCAGTTTACGAGAAGGGGGGCCCTATGGCTACACCTTC. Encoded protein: CASSLREGGPYGYTF.

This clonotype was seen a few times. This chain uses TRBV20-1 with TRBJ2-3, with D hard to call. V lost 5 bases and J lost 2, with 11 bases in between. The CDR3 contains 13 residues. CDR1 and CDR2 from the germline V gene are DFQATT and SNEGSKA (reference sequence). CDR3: CSAYRDPTDTQYF. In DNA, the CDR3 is TGCAGTGCTTACCGCGACCCCACAGATACGCAGTATTTT.

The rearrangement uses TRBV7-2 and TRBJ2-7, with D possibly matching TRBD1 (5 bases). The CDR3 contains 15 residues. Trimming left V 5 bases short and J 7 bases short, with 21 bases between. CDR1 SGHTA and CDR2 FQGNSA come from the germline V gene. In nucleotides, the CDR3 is TGTGCCAGCAGCATCCAGCAGGGTGTGAGGAATGAGCAGTACTTC. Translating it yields CASSIQQGVRNEQYF.

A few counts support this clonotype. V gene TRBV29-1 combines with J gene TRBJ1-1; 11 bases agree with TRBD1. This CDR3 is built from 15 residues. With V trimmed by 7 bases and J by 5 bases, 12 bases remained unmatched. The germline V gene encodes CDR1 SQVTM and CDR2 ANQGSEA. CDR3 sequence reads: CSDIRDRGTGTEAFF. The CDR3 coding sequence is TGCAGCGATATCCGGGACAGGGGGACCGGGACTGAAGCTTTCTTT.

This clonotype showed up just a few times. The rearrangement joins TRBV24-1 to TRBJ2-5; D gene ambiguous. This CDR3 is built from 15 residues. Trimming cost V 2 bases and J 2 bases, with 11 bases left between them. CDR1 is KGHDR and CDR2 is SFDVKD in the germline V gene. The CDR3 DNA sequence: TGTGCCACCAGTGATTCATGGACCGGACAAGAGACCCAGTACTTC. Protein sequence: CATSDSWTGQETQYF.

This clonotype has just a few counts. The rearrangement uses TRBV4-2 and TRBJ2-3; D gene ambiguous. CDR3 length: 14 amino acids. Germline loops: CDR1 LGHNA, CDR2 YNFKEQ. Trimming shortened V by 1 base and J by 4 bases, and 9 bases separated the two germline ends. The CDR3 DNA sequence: TGTGCCAGCAGCCAAGTCACGAGTGCAGATACGCAGTATTTT. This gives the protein CASSQVTSADTQYF.

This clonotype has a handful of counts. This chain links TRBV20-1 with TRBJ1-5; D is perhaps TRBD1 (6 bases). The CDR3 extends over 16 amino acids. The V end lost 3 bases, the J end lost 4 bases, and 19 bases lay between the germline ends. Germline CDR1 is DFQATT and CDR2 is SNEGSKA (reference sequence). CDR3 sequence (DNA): TGCAGTGCTAGGGTCCGAGGCAGGGGAGGAAATCAGCCCCAGCATTTT. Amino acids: CSARVRGRGGNQPQHF.

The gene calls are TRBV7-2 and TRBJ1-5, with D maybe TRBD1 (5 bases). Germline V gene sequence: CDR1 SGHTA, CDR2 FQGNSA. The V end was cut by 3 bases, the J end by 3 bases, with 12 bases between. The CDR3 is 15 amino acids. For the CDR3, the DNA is TGTGCCAGCAGCTTCGGGACGGGGCACAATCAGCCCCAGCATTTT. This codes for CASSFGTGHNQPQHF.

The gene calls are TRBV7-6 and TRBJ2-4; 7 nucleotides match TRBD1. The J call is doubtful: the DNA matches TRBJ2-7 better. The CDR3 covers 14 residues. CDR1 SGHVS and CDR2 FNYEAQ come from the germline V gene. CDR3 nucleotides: TGTGCCAGCAGCTTCCACAGGGGCAACTACGAGCAGTACTTC. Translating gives CASSFHRGNYEQYF.

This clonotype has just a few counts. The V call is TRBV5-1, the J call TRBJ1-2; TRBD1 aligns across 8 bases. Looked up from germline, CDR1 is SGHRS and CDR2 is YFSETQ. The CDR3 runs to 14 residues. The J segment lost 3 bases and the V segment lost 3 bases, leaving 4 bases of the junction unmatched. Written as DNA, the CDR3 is TGCGCCAGCAGCTCGGACAGGGCCTACTATGGCTACACCTTC. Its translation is CASSSDRAYYGYTF.